Presented here are 30 T cell receptor beta chains from one specimen sequenced in a study of CD8+CD57+ T cells in acquired aplastic anemia. Genomic DNA, serving as template, underwent TCR beta VDJ and CDR3 profiling. One entry per CDR3 protein results from TCRdb running MiXCR on the reads. The repertoire has over 45,000 distinct CDR3 sequences, about two thirds of them found once; the top ten carry roughly 34%. Sequencing was done on a sample of sorted CD4+, CD8+, or CD8+CD57+ T cells (not recorded which) from PBMCs. All receptors derive from a human donor in good health, serving as a control.

This clonotype was counted many times. The chain carries TRBV6-5 and TRBJ2-6; 15 bases are a match to TRBD2. From germline, CDR1 is MNHEY and CDR2 SVGAGI. The CDR3 spans 21 residues. V dropped 2 bases and J dropped 1; count of bases not matched to a gene: 9. CDR3 sequence: CASSYGLAGGLGGSGANVLTF. The CDR3 bases are TGTGCCAGCAGTTACGGACTAGCGGGAGGGCTCGGAGGTTCTGGGGCCAACGTCCTGACTTTC.

The J gene is TRBJ1-3, the V gene TRBV9, with 7 bases matching TRBD1. The V segment lost 3 bases and the J segment 0 bases; nucleotides outside the gene matches: 6. The CDR3 consists of 16 residues. Germline values: CDR1 SGDLS, CDR2 YYNGEE. CDR3 in DNA: TGTGCCAGCAGCGGAGGGACAGCCTCCTCTGGAAACACCATATATTTT. It is translated as CASSGGTASSGNTIYF.

The rearrangement joins TRBV24-1 to TRBJ2-7; 10 nucleotides match TRBD1. The germline V gene encodes CDR1 KGHDR and CDR2 SFDVKD. Unmatched junction bases numbered 5, after V lost 4 bases and J lost 0 bases. The CDR3 has 16 amino acids. CDR3 coding DNA: TGTGCCACCAGTGAGACCGGGACAGGGGCCTCCTACGAGCAGTACTTC. This gives the protein CATSETGTGASYEQYF.

The table lists this clonotype with a few counts. The junction and the germline gene differ at one end; a read error may be behind it. The V gene is TRBV7-6, the J gene TRBJ2-3; a weak D match, TRBD2 (5 bases). CDR1 is SGHVS, CDR2 FNYEAQ, per germline. The length of the CDR3 is 17 residues. Here the CDR3 reads CASSLAGARPGTNTQYF. Here the CDR3 DNA reads TGTGCCAGCAGCTTAGCGGGAGCACGCCCCGGCACAAATACGCAGTATTTT. Full variable domain (outside the CDR3, taken from reference TRBV7-6 and TRBJ2-3): GAGVSQSPRYKVTKRGQDVALRCDPISGHVSLYWYRQALGQGPEFLTYFNYEAQQDKSGLPNDRFSAERPEGSISTLTIQRTEQRDSAMYRCASSLAGARPGTNTQYFGPGTRLTVL.

The genes are TRBV24-1 and TRBJ1-2; D call uncertain. Germline values: CDR1 KGHDR, CDR2 SFDVKD. The V gene lost 5 bases and the J gene lost 4 bases, with 13 bases spanning the gap. CDR3 length: 14 residues. The CDR3 reads CATSVERERYGYTF. Here the CDR3 DNA reads TGTGCCACCAGTGTCGAAAGAGAGCGCTATGGCTACACCTTC.

On this clonotype itself: The conserved final phenylalanine or tryptophan is absent from the CDR3, which likely points to a read error. The limits of the CDR3 on the DNA are not certain, so only TCRdb's listed CDR3 is given. CDR3 residues: CASSFRGHRN. The rearrangement links TRBV5-1 to TRBJ1-3; the table's D call, TRBD1, has no DNA check behind it. Both ends counted, the CDR3 spans 10 residues. Germline CDR1 SGHRS, CDR2 YFSETQ.

CDR3 in amino acids: CASRPTSGGAQEQFF. Written as DNA, the CDR3 is TGTGCCAGCAGGCCGACTAGCGGGGGGGCTCAGGAGCAGTTCTTC. The chain combines TRBV9 with TRBJ2-1, with 14 bases fitting TRBD2. V gave up 5 bases and J gave up 10 bases; unmatched junction bases: 8. This CDR3 is 15 amino acids long. CDR1 and CDR2 (germline): SGDLS, YYNGEE.

V usage is TRBV19 and J usage is TRBJ2-3, with a weak D call TRBD2 (5 bases). The CDR3 length is 14 residues. Trimming shortened V by 4 bases and J by 1 base, and 9 bases separated the two germline ends. Germline V gene data show CDR1 as LNHDA and CDR2 as SQIVND (reference sequence). The CDR3 spells CASSSGPGTDTQYF. The CDR3 DNA reads as TGTGCCAGTAGTAGCGGGCCAGGCACAGATACGCAGTATTTT. Full variable domain (outside the CDR3, taken from reference TRBV19 and TRBJ2-3): DGGITQSPKYLFRKEGQNVTLSCEQNLNHDAMYWYRQDPGQGLRLIYYSQIVNDFQKGDIAEGYSVSREKKESFPLTVTSAQKNPTAFYLCASSSGPGTDTQYFGPGTRLTVL.

The rearrangement links TRBV15 to TRBJ1-1, with a possible D match to TRBD1 (5 bases). The germline gives CDR1 LNHNV, CDR2 YYDKDF (reference sequence). This CDR3 comprises 14 residues. With 5 bases removed from V and 4 bases from J, the gap between germline ends came to 14 bases. CDR3 sequence reads: CATSGGILGTEAFF. The CDR3, as DNA: TGTGCCACCAGCGGGGGAATTTTGGGCACTGAAGCTTTCTTT.

This chain connects TRBV19 to TRBJ2-5; possible D gene TRBD2, 6 bases. The CDR3 spans 13 residues. V lost 1 base and J lost 4, with 7 bases in between. Germline loops: CDR1 LNHDA, CDR2 SQIVND (reference sequence). The chain's CDR3 is CASSIVGGETQYF. CDR3 bases: TGTGCCAGTAGTATAGTGGGGGGAGAGACCCAGTACTTC.

This clonotype appeared once. This chain uses TRBV29-1 with TRBJ1-1; D uncertain. This CDR3 contains 13 residues. CDR1 SQVTM and CDR2 ANQGSEA come from the germline V gene. Trimming left V 3 bases short and J 0 bases short, with 8 bases between. The CDR3 DNA follows: TGCAGCGTTGAGGGTCGCCTGAACACTGAAGCTTTCTTT. Translated: CSVEGRLNTEAFF.

This clonotype was seen repeatedly, ten times or more. The rearrangement joins TRBV20-1 to TRBJ2-2; D perhaps matches TRBD1 (6 bases). Trimming took 6 bases from V and 6 from J, leaving 20 bases between them. Germline assignment: CDR1 DFQATT and CDR2 SNEGSKA (reference sequence). CDR3 length equals 15 residues. CDR3 sequence: CSAPPNREVPGELFF. The CDR3 DNA reads as TGCAGTGCCCCGCCAAACAGGGAAGTGCCCGGGGAGCTGTTTTTT.

This clonotype was seen only a few times. The genes are TRBV20-1 and TRBJ1-6, with 9 bases matching TRBD1. The V segment lost 1 base and the J segment 7 bases; nucleotides outside the gene matches: 5. The CDR3 is 15 residues long. CDR1 and CDR2 (germline): DFQATT, SNEGSKA (reference sequence). The CDR3 sequence is CSARARDRENSPLHF. DNA for the CDR3: TGCAGTGCTAGAGCCCGGGACAGGGAGAATTCACCCCTCCACTTT.

CDR3 protein: CASSRKWIVGTSQETQYF. CDR3 nucleotides: TGTGCCAGCAGTAGGAAGTGGATTGTGGGAACCAGCCAAGAGACCCAGTACTTC. J is TRBJ2-5 and V is TRBV2; D gene uncertain. Between the trimmed V and J ends, which lost 5 bases and 1 base, there was a span of 23 bases. This CDR3 spans 18 amino acids. Looked up from germline, CDR1 is SNHLY and CDR2 is FYNNEI.

The chain combines TRBV10-3 with TRBJ2-2; D may be TRBD1 (5 bases). V dropped 1 base and J dropped 0 bases, with 18 bases sitting between them. CDR3 length equals 19 residues. Germline V lookup: CDR1 ENHRY, CDR2 SYGVKD. In DNA, the CDR3 is TGTGCCATCAGTGAGTATGGTCCCCAGGGCTGTGCGAACACCGGGGAGCTGTTTTTT. Translation: CAISEYGPQGCANTGELFF.

This chain links TRBV29-1 with TRBJ1-6; 9 bases match TRBD1. The CDR3 covers 12 residues. Germline V CDR1 and CDR2: SQVTM, ANQGSEA. The V segment lost 6 bases and the J segment 7 bases; nucleotides outside the gene matches: 1. CDR3 region: CSVGTGNSPLHF. CDR3 sequence (DNA): TGCAGCGTGGGGACAGGGAATTCACCCCTCCACTTT.

The chain couples TRBV2 to TRBJ1-6; D not certain. The CDR3 has 14 amino acids. Deletions cut 5 bases from V and 10 bases from J, with 15 bases between. CDR1 is SNHLY and CDR2 is FYNNEI in the germline V gene. The CDR3 sequence is CASSSGLEGSPLHF. CDR3 nucleotide sequence: TGTGCCAGCAGTTCAGGTCTAGAGGGATCACCCCTCCACTTT.

The DNA for the CDR3 is TGTGCCACCAGCTCCGGACAGGGGAAGACAGATACGCAGTATTTT. It translates to CATSSGQGKTDTQYF. The chain couples TRBV15 to TRBJ2-3, with 9 nucleotides matching TRBD1. The J segment lost 3 bases and the V segment lost 5 bases, leaving 6 bases of the junction unmatched. Germline loops: CDR1 LNHNV, CDR2 YYDKDF (reference sequence). The CDR3 has 15 residues.

The J gene is TRBJ2-3, the V gene TRBV7-2; D not certain. In germline, CDR1 is SGHTA, CDR2 FQGNSA. This CDR3 is 13 amino acids long. V dropped 1 base and J dropped 2 bases, with 4 bases sitting between them. CDR3 region: CASSLGITDTQYF. The DNA for the CDR3 is TGTGCCAGCAGCTTAGGGATCACAGATACGCAGTATTTT.

The J gene is TRBJ2-2, the V gene TRBV2; D could derive from TRBD1 or TRBD2 (5 bases each). With 3 bases removed from V and 5 bases from J, the gap between germline ends came to 10 bases. CDR3 length: 14 residues. Germline CDR1 SNHLY, CDR2 FYNNEI. CDR3: CASSEGDVTGELFF. DNA for the CDR3: TGTGCCAGCAGTGAGGGGGACGTAACCGGGGAGCTGTTTTTT.

The gene calls are TRBV10-3 and TRBJ1-1; weak D call: TRBD1 (5 bases). V lost 4 bases, J lost 2 bases, and 8 bases lay in between. CDR1 and CDR2 from the germline V gene are ENHRY and SYGVKD. There are 13 residues in the CDR3. This CDR3 reads CAISGQRNTEAFF. The CDR3 bases are TGTGCCATCAGTGGACAGAGAAACACTGAAGCTTTCTTT.

The chain links TRBV11-1 to TRBJ1-6, with unresolved D. In germline, CDR1 is SGHAT, CDR2 FQDESV (reference sequence). Deletions cut 1 base from V and 3 bases from J, with 10 bases between. The CDR3 is made up of 16 amino acids. The CDR3 loop reads CASSLGGWDYNSPLHF. CDR3 coding DNA: TGTGCCAGCAGCTTAGGGGGATGGGACTATAATTCACCCCTCCACTTT.

The chain recombines TRBV29-1 with TRBJ1-3; D is unclear. Trimming took 4 bases from V and 1 from J, leaving 5 bases between them. The CDR3 contains 12 residues. CDR1 and CDR2 (germline): SQVTM, ANQGSEA. The CDR3 loop is CSVGGSGNTIYF. CDR3 coding DNA: TGCAGCGTTGGGGGTTCTGGAAACACCATATATTTT.

The V and J genes are TRBV19 and TRBJ2-7; D is undetermined. Deletions cut 3 bases from V and 0 bases from J, with 9 bases between. The CDR3 consists of 14 residues. CDR1 is LNHDA and CDR2 is SQIVND in the germline V gene (reference sequence). CDR3 coding DNA: TGTGCCAGTAGTATCGAACGGAACTCCTACGAGCAGTACTTC. Its protein is CASSIERNSYEQYF.

The rearrangement links TRBV25-1 to TRBJ1-2; unclear D gene. Deletions cut 3 bases from V and 4 bases from J, with 12 bases between. The germline V gene encodes CDR1 MGHDK and CDR2 SYGVNS. The CDR3 runs to 14 residues. In DNA, the CDR3 is TGTGCCAGCAGTGACGGACTGCCCTTCTATGGCTACACCTTC. Translation gives CASSDGLPFYGYTF.

V gene TRBV29-1 combines with J gene TRBJ2-7; 12 nucleotides line up with TRBD2. J was trimmed by 3 bases and V by 6 bases; bases with no gene match: 3. Per germline, CDR1 SQVTM and CDR2 ANQGSEA. This CDR3 has 13 amino acids. This CDR3 is CSVATSGGYEQYF. CDR3 nucleotides: TGCAGCGTGGCGACTAGCGGGGGCTACGAGCAGTACTTC.

The chain combines TRBV7-3 with TRBJ2-5; 7 bases agree with TRBD1. This CDR3 is built from 17 residues. The V segment lost 5 bases and the J segment 5 bases; nucleotides outside the gene matches: 17. CDR1 SGHTA and CDR2 FQGTGA come from the germline V gene. The CDR3 is CASSPGPTQGWRETQYF. The CDR3 DNA reads TGTGCCAGCAGCCCAGGCCCCACACAGGGGTGGAGGGAGACCCAGTACTTC.

This clonotype has a single count. V gene TRBV19 combines with J gene TRBJ2-6, with TRBD2 matching 7 bases. J lost 0 bases, V lost 8 bases, and 7 bases had no gene match. Per the germline V gene, CDR1 is LNHDA and CDR2 is SQIVND (reference sequence). This CDR3 contains 16 residues. CDR3 region: CASRWGGPSGANVLTF. Here the CDR3 DNA reads TGTGCCAGTCGCTGGGGAGGGCCCTCTGGGGCCAACGTCCTGACTTTC.

The chain couples TRBV2 to TRBJ1-6, with 9 bases lining up with TRBD1. The CDR3 contains 14 residues. Trimming cost V 6 bases and J 10 bases; bases outside gene matches: 7. The germline gives CDR1 SNHLY, CDR2 FYNNEI. The CDR3 protein is CASRGTGNGSPLHF. The CDR3 bases are TGTGCCAGCAGAGGGACAGGGAACGGATCACCCCTCCACTTT.

This clonotype occurred a few times. The chain uses TRBV7-9 and TRBJ1-2, with a possible D match to TRBD1 (6 bases). The germline V gene encodes CDR1 SEHNR and CDR2 FQNEAQ (reference sequence). V was trimmed by 2 bases and J by 4 bases, leaving 8 bases between them. CDR3 length: 13 amino acids. Here the CDR3 reads CASSLQGPYGYTF. The CDR3 coding sequence is TGTGCCAGCAGCTTACAGGGGCCCTATGGCTACACCTTC.